The table lists the clone carrying this TCR beta chain with many counts. Individual cDNA molecules received unique molecular identifiers during library preparation. TCRdb reprocessed the 5' RACE reads with MiXCR, giving one entry per CDR3 protein. The top ten hold over 1% of the sample, which has about 99,000 distinct CDR3 sequences, around 17% seen once. This record comes from a study of early T cells in non-severe SARS-CoV-2 infection. The sample was whole blood. The origin of this receptor is an adult who was a healthcare worker with PCR-confirmed SARS-CoV-2 infection or an uninfected control (not recorded which).

The CDR3 DNA reads as TGTGCCAGCAGCGCCAGGGGGTTCGGTGCTAATGAAAAACTGTTTTTT. Translation: CASSARGFGANEKLFF. This chain uses TRBV9 with TRBJ1-4; 7 nucleotides align to TRBD1. This CDR3 contains 16 residues. Germline V CDR1 and CDR2: SGDLS, YYNGEE. J was trimmed by 3 bases and V by 3 bases; bases with no gene match: 8.